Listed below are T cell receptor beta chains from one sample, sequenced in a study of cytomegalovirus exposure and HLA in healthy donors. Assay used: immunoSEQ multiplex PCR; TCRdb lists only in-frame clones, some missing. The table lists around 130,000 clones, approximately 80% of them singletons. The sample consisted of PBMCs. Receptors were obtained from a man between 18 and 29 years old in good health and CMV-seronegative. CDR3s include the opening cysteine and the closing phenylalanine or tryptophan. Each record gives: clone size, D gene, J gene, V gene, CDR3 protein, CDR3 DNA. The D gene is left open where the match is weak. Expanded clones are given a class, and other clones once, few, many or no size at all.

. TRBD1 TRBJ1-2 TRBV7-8 CASSWQEMDRGYGYTF TGTGCCAGCAGCTGGCAAGAGATGGACAGGGGCTATGGCTACACCTTC
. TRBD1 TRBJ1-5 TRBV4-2 CASSLDQTGVLPQHF TGTGCCAGCAGCCTCGACCAGACAGGGGTGTTACCCCAGCATTTT
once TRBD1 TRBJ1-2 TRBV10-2 CASRGGQGTVNYGYTF TGCGCCAGCAGGGGGGGACAGGGCACTGTTAACTATGGCTACACCTTC
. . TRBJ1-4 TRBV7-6 CASSPDLGAQANEKLFF TGTGCCAGCAGCCCCGATTTGGGGGCGCAGGCTAATGAAAAACTGTTTTTT
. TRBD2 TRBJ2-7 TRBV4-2 CASSQEVERGNEQYF TGTGCCAGCAGCCAAGAGGTCGAGCGGGGTAACGAGCAGTACTTC
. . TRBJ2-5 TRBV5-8 CASSLGDRRGETQYF TGTGCCAGCAGCTTGGGGGACAGGCGGGGGGAGACCCAGTACTTC
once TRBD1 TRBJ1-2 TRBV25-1 CASSSGGGDYGYTF TGTGCCAGCAGTTCAGGGGGCGGAGACTATGGCTACACCTTC
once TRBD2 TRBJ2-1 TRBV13 CASSLLAGTSDYNEQFF TGTGCCAGCAGCCTACTCGCCGGGACTAGCGACTACAATGAGCAGTTCTTC
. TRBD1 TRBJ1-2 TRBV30 CAWTNRGQGGYTF TGTGCCTGGACTAACAGGGGGCAAGGTGGCTACACCTTC
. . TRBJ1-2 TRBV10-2 CASSREANYGYTF TGCGCCAGCAGCAGGGAGGCGAACTATGGCTACACCTTC
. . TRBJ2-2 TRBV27 CASSSSWEAGELFF TGTGCCAGCAGTTCCTCATGGGAGGCCGGGGAGCTGTTTTTT
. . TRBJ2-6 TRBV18 CASSPHGGPANVLTF TGTGCCAGCTCACCTCATGGGGGCCCGGCCAACGTCCTGACTTTC
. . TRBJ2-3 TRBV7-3 CASSLTGAGTDTQYF TGTGCCAGCAGCTTAACGGGAGCAGGTACAGATACGCAGTATTTT